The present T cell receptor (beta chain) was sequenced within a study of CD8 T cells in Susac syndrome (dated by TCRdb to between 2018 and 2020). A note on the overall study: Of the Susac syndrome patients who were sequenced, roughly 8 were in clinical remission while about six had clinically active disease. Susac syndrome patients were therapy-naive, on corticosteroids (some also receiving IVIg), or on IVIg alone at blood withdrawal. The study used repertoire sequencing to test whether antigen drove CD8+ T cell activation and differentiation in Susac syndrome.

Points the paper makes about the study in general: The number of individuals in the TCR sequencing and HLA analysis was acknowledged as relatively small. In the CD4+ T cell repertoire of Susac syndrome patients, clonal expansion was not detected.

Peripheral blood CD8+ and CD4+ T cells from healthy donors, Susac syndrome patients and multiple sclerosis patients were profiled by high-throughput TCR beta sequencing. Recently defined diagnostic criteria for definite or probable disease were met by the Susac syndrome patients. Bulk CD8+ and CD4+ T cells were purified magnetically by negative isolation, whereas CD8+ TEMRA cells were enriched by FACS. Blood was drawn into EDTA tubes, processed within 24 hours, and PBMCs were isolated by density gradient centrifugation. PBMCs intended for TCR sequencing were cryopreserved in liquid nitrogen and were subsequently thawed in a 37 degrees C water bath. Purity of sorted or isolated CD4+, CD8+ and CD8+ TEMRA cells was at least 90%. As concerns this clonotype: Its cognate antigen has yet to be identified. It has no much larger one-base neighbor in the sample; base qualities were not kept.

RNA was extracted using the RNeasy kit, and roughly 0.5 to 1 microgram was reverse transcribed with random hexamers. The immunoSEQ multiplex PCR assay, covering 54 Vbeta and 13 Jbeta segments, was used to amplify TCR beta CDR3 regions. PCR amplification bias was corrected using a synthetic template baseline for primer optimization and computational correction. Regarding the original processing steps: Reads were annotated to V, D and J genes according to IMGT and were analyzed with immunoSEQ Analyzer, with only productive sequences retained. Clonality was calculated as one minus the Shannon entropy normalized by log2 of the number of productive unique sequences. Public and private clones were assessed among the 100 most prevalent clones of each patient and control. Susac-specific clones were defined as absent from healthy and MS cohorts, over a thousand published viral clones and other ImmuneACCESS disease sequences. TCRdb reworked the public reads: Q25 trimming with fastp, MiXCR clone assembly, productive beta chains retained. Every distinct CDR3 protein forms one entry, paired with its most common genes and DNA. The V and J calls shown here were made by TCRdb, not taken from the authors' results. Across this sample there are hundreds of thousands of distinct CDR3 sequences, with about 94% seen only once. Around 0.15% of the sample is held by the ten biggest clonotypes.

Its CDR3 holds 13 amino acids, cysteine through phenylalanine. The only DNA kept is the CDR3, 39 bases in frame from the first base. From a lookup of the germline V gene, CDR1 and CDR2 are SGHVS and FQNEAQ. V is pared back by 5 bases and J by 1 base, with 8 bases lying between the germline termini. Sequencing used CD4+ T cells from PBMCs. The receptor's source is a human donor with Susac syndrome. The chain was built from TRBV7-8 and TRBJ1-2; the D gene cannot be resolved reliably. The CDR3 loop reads CASSASVNYGYTF. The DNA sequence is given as TGTGCCAGCAGCGCTTCCGTTAACTATGGCTACACCTTC.